Below, 5 T cell receptor beta chains from the same sample are listed, as sequenced in a study of molecular identifiers for immune sequencing clone quantification. TCRdb fed the PCR reads into MiXCR, producing one record per CDR3 protein. The repertoire holds about 300,000 distinct CDR3 sequences, with about a fifth as singletons. Sequencing input: naive CD8+ T cells from blood, with Jurkat cell RNA spiked in. Specified subset: FACS-sorted CD8+CD4-CCR7+CD45RA+ naive T cells. The origin of the receptors is a human donor in good health. Some libraries in this study had Jurkat cell RNA spiked in.

In this sample, this clonotype turned up many times. J is TRBJ2-2 and V is TRBV13; D perhaps matches TRBD1 (5 bases). Germline V gives CDR1 PRHDT, CDR2 FYEKMQ (reference sequence). Trimming took off 3 bases at V and 5 bases at J, with 16 bases between the two ends. The length of the CDR3 is 16 residues. The CDR3 DNA reads TGTGCCAGCAGCTTTTTGGACCAAGGACAAACCGGGGAGCTGTTTTTT. Translation: CASSFLDQGQTGELFF.

There are a few counts of this clonotype. A junction end diverges from the germline sequence, so it may reflect a read error. The chain couples TRBV5-3 to TRBJ1-4; tentatively, D is TRBD1 (5 bases). TRBV5-3 is known as an ORF, though its function is uncertain. The CDR3 is 16 residues long. CDR3 DNA sequence: TGTGCCAGCAGCAAAGGACACCCGCCGACTAATGAAAAACTGCTTTTT. The encoded protein is CASSKGHPPTNEKLLF.

In its sample, this clonotype was seen a few times. Given a much more abundant clone one base away, this may be a read error. In this CDR3 the conserved last residue, phenylalanine or tryptophan, is missing, so a read error is likely. The CDR3 sequence is CASSAGTTYEQYL. Written as DNA, the CDR3 is TGTGCCAGTAGTGCCGGGACTACCTACGAGCAGTACCTC. This chain joins TRBV19 and TRBJ2-7; 7 bases map to TRBD2. Germline V CDR1 and CDR2: LNHDA, SQIVND (reference sequence). The CDR3 extends over 13 amino acids. With V trimmed by 5 bases and J by 2 bases, 3 bases remained unmatched.

Comment on this clonotype: Possible read error: a much larger clone is one base away. The chain uses TRBV9 and TRBJ2-1, with a tentative D call TRBD2 (5 bases). Per the germline V gene, CDR1 is SGDLS and CDR2 is YYNGEE. Trimming removed 4 bases at V and 3 bases at J, with 11 bases between. The CDR3 runs to 14 residues. The CDR3 DNA sequence: TGTGCCAGCAGCCCGGAGGTCCTCTACAATGAGCAGTTCTTC. The encoded protein is CASSPEVLYNEQFF. Full variable domain (missing parts from reference TRBV9 and TRBJ2-1): DSGVTQTPKHLITATGQRVTLRCSPRSGDLSVYWYQQSLDQGLQFLIQYYNGEERAKGNILERFSAQQFPDLHSELNLSSLELGDSALYFCASSPEVLYNEQFFGPGTRLTVL.

This clonotype appeared a few times. The gene calls are TRBV12-3 or TRBV12-4 and TRBJ1-6; D not resolved. The CDR3 covers 13 residues. V lost 5 bases and J lost 2, with 4 bases in between. CDR3 sequence reads: CASSPAYNSPLHF. Here the CDR3 DNA reads TGTGCCAGCAGTCCCGCCTATAATTCACCCCTCCACTTT.